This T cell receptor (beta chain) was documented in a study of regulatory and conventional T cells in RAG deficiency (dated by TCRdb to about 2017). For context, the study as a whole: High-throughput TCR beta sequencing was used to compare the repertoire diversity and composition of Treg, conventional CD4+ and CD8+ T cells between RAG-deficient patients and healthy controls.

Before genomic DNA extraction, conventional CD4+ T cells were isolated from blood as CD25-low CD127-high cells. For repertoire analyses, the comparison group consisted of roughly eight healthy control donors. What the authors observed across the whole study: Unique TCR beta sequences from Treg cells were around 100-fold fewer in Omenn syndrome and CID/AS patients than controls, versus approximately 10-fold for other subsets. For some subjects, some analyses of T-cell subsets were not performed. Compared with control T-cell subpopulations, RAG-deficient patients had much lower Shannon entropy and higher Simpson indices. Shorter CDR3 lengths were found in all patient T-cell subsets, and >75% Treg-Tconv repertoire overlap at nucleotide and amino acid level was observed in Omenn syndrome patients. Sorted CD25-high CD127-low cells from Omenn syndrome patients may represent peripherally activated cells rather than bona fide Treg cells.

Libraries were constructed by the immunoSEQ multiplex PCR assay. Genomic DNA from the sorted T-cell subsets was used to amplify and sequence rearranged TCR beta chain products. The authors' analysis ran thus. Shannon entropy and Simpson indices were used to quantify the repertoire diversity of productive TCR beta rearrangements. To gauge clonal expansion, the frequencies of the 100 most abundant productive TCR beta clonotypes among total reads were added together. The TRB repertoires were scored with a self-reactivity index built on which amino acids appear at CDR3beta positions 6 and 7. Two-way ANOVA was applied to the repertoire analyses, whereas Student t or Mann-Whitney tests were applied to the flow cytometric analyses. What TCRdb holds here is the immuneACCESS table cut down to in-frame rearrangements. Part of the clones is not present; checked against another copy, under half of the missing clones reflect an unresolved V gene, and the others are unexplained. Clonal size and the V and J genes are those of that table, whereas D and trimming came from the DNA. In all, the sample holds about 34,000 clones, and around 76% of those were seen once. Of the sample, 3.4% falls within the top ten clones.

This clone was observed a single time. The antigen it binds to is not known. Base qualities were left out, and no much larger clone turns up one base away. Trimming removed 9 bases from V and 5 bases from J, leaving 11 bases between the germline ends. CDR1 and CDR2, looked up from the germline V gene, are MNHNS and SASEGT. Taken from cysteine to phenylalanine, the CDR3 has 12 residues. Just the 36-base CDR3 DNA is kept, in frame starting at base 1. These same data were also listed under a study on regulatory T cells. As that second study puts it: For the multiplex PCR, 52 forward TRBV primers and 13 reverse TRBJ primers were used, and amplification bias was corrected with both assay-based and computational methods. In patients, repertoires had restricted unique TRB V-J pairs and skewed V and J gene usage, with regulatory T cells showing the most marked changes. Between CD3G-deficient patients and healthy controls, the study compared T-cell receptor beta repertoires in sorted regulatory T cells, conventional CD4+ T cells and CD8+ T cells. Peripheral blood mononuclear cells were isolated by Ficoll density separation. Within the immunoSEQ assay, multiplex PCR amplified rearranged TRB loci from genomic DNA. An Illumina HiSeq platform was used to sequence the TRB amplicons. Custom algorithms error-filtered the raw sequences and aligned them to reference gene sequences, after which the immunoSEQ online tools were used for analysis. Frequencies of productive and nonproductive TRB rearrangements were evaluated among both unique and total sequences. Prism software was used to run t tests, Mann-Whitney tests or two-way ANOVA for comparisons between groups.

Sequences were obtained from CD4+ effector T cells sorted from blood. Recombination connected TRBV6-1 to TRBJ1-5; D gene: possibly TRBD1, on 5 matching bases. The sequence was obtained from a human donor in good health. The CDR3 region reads CASWDGDQPQHF. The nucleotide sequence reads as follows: TGTGCCAGTTGGGACGGGGATCAGCCCCAGCATTTT.